Shown below are 23 T cell receptor beta chains from a single sample sequenced in a study of cytomegalovirus exposure and HLA in healthy donors. Vbeta (60) and Jbeta (13) primers were used in the PCR. Measured with immunoSEQ multiplex PCR; TCRdb has only the in-frame clones, and not every one. The table shows roughly 90,000 clones, with 65% to 90% occurring only once. Sequenced material: PBMCs. Every receptor here comes from a man aged 25-40 years in good health and CMV-seropositive.

This clone was seen just once. The rearrangement links TRBV30 to TRBJ1-5; D is possibly TRBD1 (5 bases). Trimming stripped 7 bases from V and 6 bases from J, with 13 bases between. The germline V gene has CDR1 GTSNPN and CDR2 SVGIG (reference sequence). The CDR3 spans 12 residues. The CDR3 DNA follows: TGTGCCTCAGGGTTATTCGGTCAGCCCCAGCATTTT. Translated, it gives CASGLFGQPQHF.

This clone was found once. V usage is TRBV7-2 and J usage is TRBJ2-6, with TRBD1 matching 7 bases. From germline, CDR1 is SGHTA and CDR2 FQGNSA. V trimming: 2 bases; J trimming: 4 bases; junction bases outside the gene matches: 11. The CDR3 has 18 residues. CDR3 DNA: TGTGCCAGCAGCTTAATTCCGGACAGGCCTTACGGGGCCAACGTCCTGACTTTC. Protein product: CASSLIPDRPYGANVLTF.

This clone was observed a single time. The V gene is TRBV29-1, the J gene TRBJ2-7; TRBD2 might be the D (5 bases). V lost 3 bases and J lost 7, with 13 bases in between. This CDR3 region has 12 residues. Germline V lookup: CDR1 SQVTM, CDR2 ANQGSEA. The CDR3 loop reads CSVEIGRGEQYF. CDR3 bases: TGCAGCGTTGAGATAGGTCGGGGAGAGCAGTACTTC.

The chain combines TRBV5-6 with TRBJ1-6, with D perhaps matching TRBD1 (6 bases). Per the germline V gene, CDR1 is SGHDT and CDR2 is YYEEEE. The ends were cut back, 4 bases at V and 10 bases at J, with 18 bases in the middle. There are 15 residues in the CDR3. The CDR3 sequence is CASSRWGTFSSPLHF. DNA for the CDR3: TGTGCCAGCAGCCGTTGGGGGACATTTTCCTCACCCCTCCACTTT.

The chain links TRBV27 to TRBJ2-3; perhaps TRBD2 as D (7 bases). V lost 7 bases and J 0 bases, leaving 17 bases between the germline ends. CDR3 length: 16 residues. Germline V gene sequence: CDR1 MNHEY, CDR2 SMNVEV (reference sequence). The CDR3 bases are TGTGCCAGCACCGGGGGGCGGGGAGTAAGCACAGATACGCAGTATTTT. This sequence encodes CASTGGRGVSTDTQYF.

The V call is TRBV7-2, the J call TRBJ1-6; TRBD1 might be the D (6 bases). Per germline, CDR1 SGHTA and CDR2 FQGNSA. Trimming cost V 3 bases and J 4 bases, with 7 bases left between them. CDR3 length equals 14 residues. CDR3 sequence reads: CASSFQGYNSPLHF. Written as DNA, the CDR3 is TGTGCCAGCAGCTTTCAGGGGTATAATTCACCCCTCCACTTT.

V gene TRBV6-5 combines with J gene TRBJ1-5; 9 bases align to TRBD1. V dropped 11 bases and J dropped 9; count of bases not matched to a gene: 14. This CDR3 has 14 amino acids. Germline values: CDR1 MNHEY, CDR2 SVGAGI. The CDR3 is CAGARQGEARPQHF. The DNA for the CDR3 is TGTGCCGGGGCACGACAGGGGGAAGCGCGGCCCCAGCATTTT.

The count of this clone is one. The rearrangement links TRBV25-1 to TRBJ2-7; TRBD1 matches at 8 bases. The germline V gene has CDR1 MGHDK and CDR2 SYGVNS. The CDR3 consists of 18 residues. The V gene end was trimmed by 3 bases and the J gene end by 1 base; junction bases not matched to a gene: 14. CDR3 in DNA: TGTGCCAGCAGTGAGTCCCTGAATCGGACAGGGAGATCCTACGAGCAGTACTTC. Its translation is CASSESLNRTGRSYEQYF.

The rearrangement uses TRBV7-9 and TRBJ1-2; 10 bases match TRBD1. Germline trimming cut 1 base from V and 7 bases from J; bases unmatched to any gene: 6. The CDR3 loop spans 15 amino acids. Germline V gene sequence: CDR1 SEHNR, CDR2 FQNEAQ (reference sequence). The CDR3 loop is CASSLGAGQGPGYTF. CDR3 nucleotide sequence: TGTGCCAGCAGCTTAGGGGCGGGACAGGGGCCTGGCTACACCTTC. The full variable domain, rest sourced from reference TRBV7-9 and TRBJ1-2, is DTGVSQNPRHKITKRGQNVTFRCDPISEHNRLYWYRQTLGQGPEFLTYFQNEAQLEKSRLLSDRFSAERPKGSFSTLEIQRTEQGDSAMYLCASSLGAGQGPGYTFGSGTRLTVV.

This rearrangement joins TRBV5-1 to TRBJ2-5; 7 positions agree with TRBD1. The CDR3 covers 16 residues. Trimming took 2 bases from V and 5 from J; bases not matched to a gene: 12. Germline CDR1 is SGHRS and CDR2 is YFSETQ. CDR3 bases: TGCGCCAGCAGCTTAGCTGTGGGACAGCTGGGGGAGACCCAGTACTTC. Amino acid sequence: CASSLAVGQLGETQYF. The full variable domain, its missing parts supplied by reference TRBV5-1 and TRBJ2-5, is KAGVTQTPRYLIKTRGQQVTLSCSPISGHRSVSWYQQTPGQGLQFLFEYFSETQRNKGNFPGRFSGRQFSNSRSEMNVSTLELGDSALYLCASSLAVGQLGETQYFGPGTRLLVL.

Comments on this clone: One junction end does not reproduce the germline sequence, and a read error may be involved. The rearrangement links TRBV7-9 to TRBJ2-1; perhaps TRBD2 as D (6 bases). This CDR3 spans 13 amino acids. CDR1 and CDR2 (germline): SEHNR, FQNEAQ (reference sequence). This CDR3 reads CSSSLVLAGAGFF. For the CDR3, the DNA is TGTTCCAGCAGCTTAGTCCTAGCTGGAGCGGGGTTCTTC.

Only a few counts were recorded for this clone. This rearrangement joins TRBV5-4 to TRBJ1-1; tentative D call: TRBD1 (6 bases). V gave up 0 bases and J gave up 1 base, with 13 bases separating them. The CDR3 is 16 amino acids. The germline CDR1 and CDR2 sequences are SGHNT and YYREEE (reference sequence). The chain's CDR3 is CASSLDRDLANTEAFF. DNA of the CDR3: TGTGCCAGCAGCTTGGACAGGGATTTGGCGAACACTGAAGCTTTCTTT.

V usage is TRBV7-9 and J usage is TRBJ2-1; 8 positions match TRBD2. Germline V lookup: CDR1 SEHNR, CDR2 FQNEAQ (reference sequence). The CDR3 is made up of 16 amino acids. Germline trimming cut 2 bases from V and 6 bases from J; bases unmatched to any gene: 9. The CDR3: CASSLIRSGSLNEQFF. DNA for the CDR3: TGTGCCAGCAGCTTAATACGGAGCGGGAGTCTCAATGAGCAGTTCTTC.

The table lists this clone with a count of one. The genes are TRBV6-1 and TRBJ2-7; 13 bases agree with TRBD2. CDR1 and CDR2 from the germline V gene are MNHNS and SASEGT. The CDR3 has 18 amino acids. Trimming at V came to 4 bases and at J to 4 bases, leaving 13 bases not matched to a gene. This CDR3 reads CASSGTSGSANSWYEQYF. The CDR3 DNA reads as TGTGCCAGCAGTGGGACTAGCGGGAGCGCAAATTCTTGGTACGAGCAGTACTTC.

The chain uses TRBV27 and TRBJ1-5, with D maybe TRBD1 (5 bases). This CDR3 comprises 14 residues. The germline CDR1 and CDR2 sequences are MNHEY and SMNVEV (reference sequence). Between the trimmed V and J ends, which lost 2 bases and 5 bases, there was a span of 10 bases. CDR3 nucleotide sequence: TGTGCCAGCAGTTTAAGGAGGGGACATCAGCCCCAGCATTTT. It specifies CASSLRRGHQPQHF.

CDR3 DNA: TGTGCCAGCAGTTTATCAGGGGGCACGGGGCAGCCCCAGCATTTT. Its translation: CASSLSGGTGQPQHF. The rearrangement joins TRBV28 to TRBJ1-5; TRBD1 aligns across 8 bases. The length of the CDR3 is 15 residues. Germline values: CDR1 MDHEN, CDR2 SYDVKM. Germline trimming cut 1 base from V and 7 bases from J; bases unmatched to any gene: 6.

The rearrangement links TRBV30 to TRBJ1-3, with 7 positions matching TRBD1. The germline CDR1 and CDR2 sequences are GTSNPN and SVGIG (reference sequence). Unmatched junction bases numbered 4, after V lost 5 bases and J lost 3 bases. This CDR3 is built from 13 residues. CDR3 in DNA: TGTGCCTGGGCACAGGGGATTGGAAACACCATATATTTT. Amino acid sequence: CAWAQGIGNTIYF.

As DNA, the CDR3 is TGTGCCAGCTCACCGACAGGAGACATTCAGTACTTC. Translated: CASSPTGDIQYF. The chain couples TRBV18 to TRBJ2-4, with a possible D match to TRBD1 (6 bases). The CDR3 consists of 12 residues. V shed 3 bases and J shed 8 bases, with 8 bases lying between them. Germline values: CDR1 KGHSH, CDR2 LQKENI.

Note on this clone: A junction end diverges from the germline sequence, so it may reflect a read error. This chain joins TRBV7-9 and TRBJ2-1; D perhaps matches TRBD1 (6 bases). CDR1 and CDR2 from the germline V gene are SEHNR and FQNEAQ (reference sequence). This CDR3 is built from 12 residues. The CDR3 DNA is TGTGCCAGCAGCCCGACCGGGACAATCTGGGTCTTC. Amino acid sequence: CASSPTGTIWVF.

This chain joins TRBV4-3 and TRBJ2-6; weak D call: TRBD1 (6 bases). Between the trimmed V and J ends, which lost 3 bases and 4 bases, there was a span of 13 bases. This CDR3 comprises 16 residues. Germline V gene data show CDR1 as LGHNA and CDR2 as YSLEER. The CDR3 bases are TGCGCCAGCAGCCAGCCTACAGGGCCCGGGGCCAACGTCCTGACTTTC. Translated, it gives CASSQPTGPGANVLTF.

The V gene is TRBV6-1, the J gene TRBJ1-1, with D tentatively TRBD1 (6 bases). The CDR3 is 11 amino acids. From germline, CDR1 is MNHNS and CDR2 SASEGT. The V end lost 5 bases, the J end lost 7 bases, and 8 bases lay between the germline ends. CDR3 coding DNA: TGTGCCAGCAGTTCAGGGGTTGAAGCTTTCTTT. The encoded protein is CASSSGVEAFF.

This chain joins TRBV29-1 and TRBJ2-1; no clear D gene. Trimming left V 8 bases short and J 0 bases short, with 14 bases between. The germline CDR1 and CDR2 sequences are SQVTM and ANQGSEA. CDR3 size: 14 residues. CDR3 region: CSPVCGSSYNEQFF. DNA of the CDR3: TGCAGCCCCGTGTGCGGTAGCTCCTACAATGAGCAGTTCTTC.

In its sample, this clone was seen once. This chain connects TRBV5-1 to TRBJ2-1; 7 bases match TRBD1. With V trimmed by 2 bases and J by 6 bases, 8 bases remained unmatched. Germline CDR1 and CDR2: SGHRS and YFSETQ. The CDR3 sequence is 15 residues long. This CDR3 is CASSLRQGPGNEQFF. Here the CDR3 DNA reads TGCGCCAGCAGCTTAAGACAGGGCCCCGGCAATGAGCAGTTCTTC.